Following are 27 T cell receptor beta chains from one sample sequenced in a study of T cells in Graves' hyperthyroidism and ophthalmopathy. TCR beta CDR3 sequences were amplified from RNA transcripts. RT-PCR in the first round (using the HTBI primer set) targeted the TCR CDR3. TCRdb processed the multiplex PCR reads anew with MiXCR; each CDR3 protein has one entry. Counted here are about 400,000 distinct CDR3 sequences, around an eighth occurring once; the ten biggest clones make up 25% to 30%. The sequenced sample was blood. Receptor source: a man aged 50 to 60 with Graves' ophthalmopathy.

In its sample, this clonotype was seen many times. The J gene is TRBJ2-7, the V gene TRBV5-8, with 7 nucleotides matching TRBD2. Germline CDR1 SGHTS, CDR2 YDEGEE. The ends lost 7 bases at V and 4 bases at J; junction bases unmatched: 11. This CDR3 comprises 14 residues. CDR3: CASQIGGGPYEQYF. Here the CDR3 DNA reads TGTGCCAGCCAAATTGGGGGAGGGCCATACGAGCAGTACTTC. The whole variable domain, filled in from reference TRBV5-8 and TRBJ2-7, reads EAGVTQSPTHLIKTRGQQATLRCSPISGHTSVYWYQQALGLGLQFLLWYDEGEERNRGNFPPRFSGRQFPNYSSELNVNALELEDSALYLCASQIGGGPYEQYFGPGTRLTVT.

This clonotype has more than one count but fewer than ten. The chain recombines TRBV5-1 with TRBJ2-3; D unresolved. The ends were cut back, 0 bases at V and 1 base at J, with 9 bases in the middle. The CDR3 contains 15 residues. Germline CDR1 reads SGHRS; CDR2 reads YFSETQ. The CDR3 protein is CASSLEGIGTDTQYF. In DNA form, the CDR3 reads TGCGCCAGCAGCTTGGAGGGTATTGGCACAGATACGCAGTATTTT.

This chain joins TRBV9 and TRBJ2-1; a weak D match, TRBD2 (7 bases). V was cut by 4 bases and J by 7 bases, with 24 bases left in between. Germline V gene lookup returns CDR1 SGDLS and CDR2 YYNGEE. The CDR3 sequence is 17 residues long. The CDR3 bases are TGTGCCAGCAGCTTCAATAGGGGGGGGCACTCCCTTAATGAGCAGTTCTTC. The encoded protein is CASSFNRGGHSLNEQFF.

There are many counts of this clonotype. V and J are TRBV3-1 and TRBJ2-3, with 7 nucleotides matching TRBD2. Germline V gives CDR1 LGHDT, CDR2 YNNKEL (reference sequence). Trimming took 0 bases from V and 0 from J; bases not matched to a gene: 9. CDR3 length: 18 amino acids. CDR3 residues: CASSQELALASSTDTQYF. The CDR3 nucleotides read TGTGCCAGCAGCCAAGAACTTGCACTAGCGTCGAGCACAGATACGCAGTATTTT.

This clonotype has ten or more counts. The chain joins TRBV30 to TRBJ2-5, with D perhaps TRBD2 (5 bases). Germline CDR1 reads GTSNPN; CDR2 reads SVGIG (reference sequence). The CDR3 totals 13 residues. The V gene lost 2 bases and the J gene lost 0 bases, with 7 bases spanning the gap. In DNA form, the CDR3 reads TGTGCCTGGAGTCTCGGGGACCAAGAGACCCAGTACTTC. Its translation: CAWSLGDQETQYF.

There are a few counts of this clonotype. The rearrangement joins TRBV20-1 to TRBJ1-1; tentative D call: TRBD1 (5 bases). CDR3 size: 13 residues. Trimming took off 3 bases at V and 1 base at J, with 9 bases between the two ends. Germline V gene lookup returns CDR1 DFQATT and CDR2 SNEGSKA (reference sequence). The CDR3 nucleotides are TGCAGTGCTAGGGACATAAGGAACACTGAAGCTTTCTTT. This encodes CSARDIRNTEAFF.

This clonotype was detected ten times or more. The rearrangement links TRBV20-1 to TRBJ1-1; D is unclear. The V gene lost 3 bases and the J gene lost 0 bases, with 11 bases spanning the gap. The CDR3 sequence is 14 residues long. CDR1 is DFQATT, CDR2 SNEGSKA, per germline (reference sequence). CDR3 nucleotides: TGCAGTGCTAGCATCCGGGAGATGAACACTGAAGCTTTCTTT. Its protein product is CSASIREMNTEAFF.

This clonotype has just a few counts. V usage is TRBV24-1 and J usage is TRBJ1-2, with D unresolved. The germline V gene encodes CDR1 KGHDR and CDR2 SFDVKD. This CDR3 has 13 residues. V was clipped by 6 bases and J by 3 bases, with 10 bases between them. This CDR3 is CATSPDGDYGYTF. The CDR3 DNA reads TGTGCCACCAGTCCGGACGGAGACTATGGCTACACCTTC.

This clonotype has just a few counts. The V and J genes are TRBV29-1 and TRBJ2-5, with D unresolved. V lost 4 bases to trimming and J lost 0 bases, with 12 bases between them. Germline V gene sequence: CDR1 SQVTM, CDR2 ANQGSEA. The CDR3 has 14 residues. Here the CDR3 reads CSVVGMTYQETQYF. Written as DNA, the CDR3 is TGCAGCGTTGTAGGGATGACGTACCAAGAGACCCAGTACTTC. Using reference TRBV29-1 and TRBJ2-5 for the parts outside the CDR3, the full variable domain is SAVISQKPSRDICQRGTSLTIQCQVDSQVTMMFWYRQQPGQSLTLIATANQGSEATYESGFVIDKFPISRPNLTFSTLTVSNMSPEDSSIYLCSVVGMTYQETQYFGPGTRLLVL.

There are a few counts of this clonotype. The chain joins TRBV19 to TRBJ1-1; D gene uncertain. Deletions cut 3 bases from V and 1 base from J, with 9 bases between. This CDR3 has 14 residues. CDR1 and CDR2 from the germline V gene are LNHDA and SQIVND (reference sequence). The CDR3 region is CASSMREKNTEAFF. The CDR3, as DNA: TGTGCCAGTAGTATGAGGGAGAAGAACACTGAAGCTTTCTTT.

The V call is TRBV6-1, the J call TRBJ2-7; D possibly corresponds to TRBD1 (5 bases). V was shortened by 1 base and J by 3 bases, with 13 bases between the two germline ends. This CDR3 comprises 15 residues. Per germline, CDR1 MNHNS and CDR2 SASEGT. The CDR3 DNA reads as TGTGCCAGCAGTGAAGGGCAAGGGGCCCACTACGAGCAGTACTTC. This codes for CASSEGQGAHYEQYF.

In this sample, this clonotype turned up many times. This chain links TRBV10-3 with TRBJ2-2, with 9 bases identical to TRBD1. The V segment lost 7 bases and the J segment 4 bases; nucleotides outside the gene matches: 19. The germline CDR1 and CDR2 sequences are ENHRY and SYGVKD. CDR3 length: 19 amino acids. The CDR3 sequence is CAITRWGDRDPSGTGELFF. The CDR3 DNA sequence: TGTGCCATCACTCGTTGGGGGGACAGGGATCCTTCGGGCACCGGGGAGCTGTTTTTT.

This clonotype has ten or more counts. This chain connects TRBV12-3 or TRBV12-4 to TRBJ1-1, with D hard to call. Trimming took 3 bases from V and 4 from J, leaving 12 bases between them. The CDR3 is 14 residues long. CDR3 DNA sequence: TGTGCCAGCAGTTTTCGGGCGGTGGGCACTGAAGCTTTCTTT. It codes for CASSFRAVGTEAFF.

This clonotype appeared a few times. A much bigger clone sits one base away, suggesting this may be a read error. The chain recombines TRBV6-5 with TRBJ2-7; D tentatively fits TRBD1 or TRBD2 (5 bases each). The CDR3 has 15 amino acids. The germline V gene encodes CDR1 MNHEY and CDR2 SVGAGI. V was cut by 0 bases and J by 6 bases, with 15 bases left in between. DNA for the CDR3: TGTGCCAGCAGTTACTCGCCGTGGTTGGGGGTCGAGCAGTACTTC. As protein: CASSYSPWLGVEQYF.

V is TRBV6-1 and J is TRBJ2-2; TRBD1 agrees at 8 bases. Germline V gene lookup returns CDR1 MNHNS and CDR2 SASEGT. The ends lost 3 bases at V and 7 bases at J; junction bases unmatched: 4. This CDR3 contains 14 residues. The chain's CDR3 is CASSEDRAVGELFF. The DNA of the CDR3 is TGTGCCAGCAGTGAGGACAGGGCTGTCGGGGAGCTGTTTTTT.

The chain employs TRBV20-1 and TRBJ1-5; D gene ambiguous. Germline CDR1 DFQATT, CDR2 SNEGSKA (reference sequence). The CDR3 totals 13 residues. V was trimmed by 0 bases and J by 9 bases, leaving 12 bases between them. The CDR3 sequence: CSARDSQSWPQHF. In nucleotides, the CDR3 is TGCAGTGCTAGAGACAGCCAGAGTTGGCCCCAGCATTTT.

This clonotype was observed many times. The gene calls are TRBV29-1 and TRBJ2-3; 12 nucleotides agree with TRBD2. Germline V gene lookup returns CDR1 SQVTM and CDR2 ANQGSEA. The CDR3 spans 15 residues. Trimming took 3 bases from V and 2 from J; bases not matched to a gene: 3. CDR3 protein: CSVDGLAGNTDTQYF. The CDR3 DNA is TGCAGCGTTGACGGACTAGCGGGAAACACAGATACGCAGTATTTT.

CDR3 sequence (DNA): TGTGCCAGTAGTAATCCGGGTCCCCAGCATTTT. This codes for CASSNPGPQHF. The rearrangement links TRBV19 to TRBJ1-5; D is undetermined. This CDR3 comprises 11 residues. The germline gives CDR1 LNHDA, CDR2 SQIVND (reference sequence). V shed 4 bases and J shed 10 bases, with 8 bases lying between them.

In this sample, this clonotype turned up many times. The chain recombines TRBV19 with TRBJ2-7; D not resolved. Germline V CDR1 and CDR2: LNHDA, SQIVND (reference sequence). The CDR3 totals 12 residues. Trimming stripped 1 base from V and 6 bases from J, with 7 bases between. CDR3 sequence: CASSIGLGEQYF. DNA for the CDR3: TGTGCCAGTAGTATAGGATTAGGCGAGCAGTACTTC.

For this clonotype: A much larger clone is a single base away; this may be a read error. The chain has TRBV28 and TRBJ1-2; 7 nucleotides line up with TRBD1. The junction had 7 bases not matched to a gene; V was cut back by 8 bases and J by 4 bases. The CDR3 is made up of 13 amino acids. Germline CDR1 MDHEN, CDR2 SYDVKM. The DNA for the CDR3 is TGTGCCAGCGGTGGGACAGCCATCTATGGCTACACCTTC. As protein: CASGGTAIYGYTF.

The chain links TRBV11-2 to TRBJ2-3; D not certain. The CDR3 spans 15 residues. CDR1 SGHAT and CDR2 FQNNGV come from the germline V gene. V lost 1 base, J lost 3 bases, and 11 bases lay in between. For the CDR3, the DNA is TGTGCCAGCAGCTTAGTGGCGGTGGGTACAGATACGCAGTATTTT. This codes for CASSLVAVGTDTQYF.

This clonotype was seen ten or more times. V and J are TRBV20-1 and TRBJ2-3; 7 bases agree with TRBD2. The V gene end was trimmed by 2 bases and the J gene end by 2 bases; junction bases not matched to a gene: 7. This CDR3 is 15 amino acids long. Germline-derived CDR1 and CDR2 are DFQATT and SNEGSKA (reference sequence). The CDR3 nucleotides are TGCAGTGCTAGAATCGCGGGAGTGTTCACAGATACGCAGTATTTT. Amino acid sequence: CSARIAGVFTDTQYF.

This clonotype came up many times. The chain's CDR3 is CSARAHTGGGTEAFF. The CDR3 DNA reads TGCAGTGCTAGAGCCCATACAGGGGGAGGGACTGAAGCTTTCTTT. This chain joins TRBV20-1 and TRBJ1-1; 8 bases are shared with TRBD1. V lost 1 base to trimming and J lost 5 bases; unmatched junction nucleotides: 9. CDR1 and CDR2 (germline): DFQATT, SNEGSKA (reference sequence). This CDR3 contains 15 residues.

About this clonotype itself: A much larger clone lies one base from this, so it may be a read error. The chain links TRBV4-2 to TRBJ2-1, with D hard to call. The ends were cut back, 0 bases at V and 6 bases at J, with 12 bases in the middle. This CDR3 is 15 amino acids long. Germline assignment: CDR1 LGHNA and CDR2 YNFKEQ. This CDR3 is CASSQEVGLGNEQFF. CDR3 in DNA: TGTGCCAGCAGCCAAGAGGTAGGCCTCGGCAATGAGCAGTTCTTC.

This clonotype has more than one count but fewer than ten. V gene TRBV20-1 combines with J gene TRBJ2-7; TRBD2 matches at 7 bases. Germline V gives CDR1 DFQATT, CDR2 SNEGSKA (reference sequence). Trimming took 3 bases from V and 10 from J; bases not matched to a gene: 12. This CDR3 has 13 amino acids. Written as DNA, the CDR3 is TGCAGTGCTAGCACTAGCGTCCTAGGGGAACAGTACTTC. Residues: CSASTSVLGEQYF.

This clonotype was counted ten times or more. The gene calls are TRBV20-1 and TRBJ2-7; D unclear. CDR1 is DFQATT and CDR2 is SNEGSKA in the germline V gene (reference sequence). This CDR3 region has 13 residues. With 1 base removed from V and 0 bases from J, the gap between germline ends came to 7 bases. CDR3 amino acids: CSARGVDSYEQYF. DNA of the CDR3: TGCAGTGCTAGAGGGGTGGACTCCTACGAGCAGTACTTC.

The gene calls are TRBV20-1 and TRBJ2-2; D is ambiguous. Trimming took off 5 bases at V and 1 base at J, with 11 bases between the two ends. The germline V gene has CDR1 DFQATT and CDR2 SNEGSKA (reference sequence). This CDR3 contains 14 residues. This chain's CDR3 is CSAPLLGNTGELFF. CDR3 DNA sequence: TGCAGTGCTCCTCTTCTCGGGAACACCGGGGAGCTGTTTTTT.